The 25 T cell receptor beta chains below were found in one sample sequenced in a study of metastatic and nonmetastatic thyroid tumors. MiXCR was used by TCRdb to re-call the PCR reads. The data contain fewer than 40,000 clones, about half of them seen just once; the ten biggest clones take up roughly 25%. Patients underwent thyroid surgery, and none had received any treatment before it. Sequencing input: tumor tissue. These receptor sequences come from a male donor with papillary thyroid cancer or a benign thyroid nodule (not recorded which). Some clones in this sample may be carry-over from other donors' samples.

CDR3 residues: CSALLGVGQYF. The CDR3 DNA reads TGCAGCGCCCTCCTGGGGGTTGGGCAGTACTTC. The chain employs TRBV29-1 and TRBJ2-7; possibly TRBD1 or TRBD2 for D (5 bases each). The CDR3 loop spans 11 amino acids. Germline V gene data show CDR1 as SQVTM and CDR2 as ANQGSEA. Trimming stripped 7 bases from V and 9 bases from J, with 16 bases between.

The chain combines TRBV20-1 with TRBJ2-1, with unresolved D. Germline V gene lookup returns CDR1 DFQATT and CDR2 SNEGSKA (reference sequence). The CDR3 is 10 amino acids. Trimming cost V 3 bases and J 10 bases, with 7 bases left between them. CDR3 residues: CSASVREQFF. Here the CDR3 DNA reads TGCAGTGCTAGTGTCCGAGAGCAGTTCTTC.

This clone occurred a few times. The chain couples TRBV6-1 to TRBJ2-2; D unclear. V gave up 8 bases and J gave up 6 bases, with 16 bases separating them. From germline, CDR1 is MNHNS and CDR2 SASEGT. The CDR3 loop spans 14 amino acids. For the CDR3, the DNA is TGTGCCAGCGGCGCCGTCTTTGGTCCCGGGGAGCTGTTTTTT. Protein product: CASGAVFGPGELFF.

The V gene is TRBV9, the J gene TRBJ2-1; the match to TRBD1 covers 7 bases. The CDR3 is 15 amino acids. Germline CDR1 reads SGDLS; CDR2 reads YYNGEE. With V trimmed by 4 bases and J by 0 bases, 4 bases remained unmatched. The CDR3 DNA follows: TGTGCCAGCAGCACCCGGGACAGCTCCTACAATGAGCAGTTCTTC. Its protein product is CASSTRDSSYNEQFF.

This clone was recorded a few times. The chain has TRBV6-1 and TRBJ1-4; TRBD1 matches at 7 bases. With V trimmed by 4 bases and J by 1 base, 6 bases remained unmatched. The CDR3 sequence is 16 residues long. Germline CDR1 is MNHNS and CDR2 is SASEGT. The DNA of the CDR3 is TGTGCCAGCAGTGGGGGACAGCAGCTAACTAATGAAAAACTGTTTTTT. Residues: CASSGGQQLTNEKLFF.

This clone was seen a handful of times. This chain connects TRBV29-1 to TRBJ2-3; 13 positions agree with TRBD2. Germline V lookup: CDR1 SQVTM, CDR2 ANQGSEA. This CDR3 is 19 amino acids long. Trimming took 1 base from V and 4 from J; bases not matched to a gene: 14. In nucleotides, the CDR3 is TGCAGCGTTGAAGGACCGATTTTTTGGACTAGCGGGAGACCAGATACGCAGTATTTT. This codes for CSVEGPIFWTSGRPDTQYF.

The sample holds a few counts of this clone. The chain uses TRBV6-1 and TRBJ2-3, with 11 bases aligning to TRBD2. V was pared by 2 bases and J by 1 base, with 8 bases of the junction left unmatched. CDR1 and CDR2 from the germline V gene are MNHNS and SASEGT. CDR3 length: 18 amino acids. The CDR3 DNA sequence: TGTGCCAGCAGTGAAACTAGCGGGAGCTATCTAGGCACAGATACGCAGTATTTT. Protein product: CASSETSGSYLGTDTQYF.

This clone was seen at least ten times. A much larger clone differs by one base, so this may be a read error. CDR3 in DNA: TGTGCCAGCAAGGGACTAGCGGGAGGGGGAAACACCGGGGAGCTGTTTTTT. Protein product: CASKGLAGGGNTGELFF. The chain links TRBV28 to TRBJ2-2; 16 bases agree with TRBD2. This CDR3 spans 17 amino acids. Germline CDR1 MDHEN, CDR2 SYDVKM. Trimming took 7 bases from V and 2 from J; bases not matched to a gene: 4.

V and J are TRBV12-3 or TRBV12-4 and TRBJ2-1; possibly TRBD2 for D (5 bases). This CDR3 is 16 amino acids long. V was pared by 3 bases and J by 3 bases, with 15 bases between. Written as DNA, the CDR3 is TGTGCCAGCAGTTTCGGCCGGACTGGGTTCTACAATGAGCAGTTCTTC. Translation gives CASSFGRTGFYNEQFF.

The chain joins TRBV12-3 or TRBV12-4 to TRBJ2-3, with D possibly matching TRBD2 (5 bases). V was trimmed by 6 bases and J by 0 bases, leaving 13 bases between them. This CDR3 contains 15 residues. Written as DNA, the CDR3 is TGTGCCAGCAGATCCCTCGGACTTAGCACAGATACGCAGTATTTT. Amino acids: CASRSLGLSTDTQYF.

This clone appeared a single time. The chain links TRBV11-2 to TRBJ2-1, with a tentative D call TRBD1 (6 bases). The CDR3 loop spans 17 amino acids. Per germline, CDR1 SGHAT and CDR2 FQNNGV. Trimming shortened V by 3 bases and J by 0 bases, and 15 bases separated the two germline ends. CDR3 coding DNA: TGTGCCAGCAGCTTCGACCCGACAGGAGGCTCCTACAATGAGCAGTTCTTC. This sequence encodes CASSFDPTGGSYNEQFF.

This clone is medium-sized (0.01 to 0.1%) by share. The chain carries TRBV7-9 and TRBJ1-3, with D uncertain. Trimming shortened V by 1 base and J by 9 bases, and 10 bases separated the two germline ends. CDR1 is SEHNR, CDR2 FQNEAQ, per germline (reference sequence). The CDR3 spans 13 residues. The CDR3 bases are TGTGCCAGCAGCTTAGGTGCGGTAGGCACCATATATTTT. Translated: CASSLGAVGTIYF.

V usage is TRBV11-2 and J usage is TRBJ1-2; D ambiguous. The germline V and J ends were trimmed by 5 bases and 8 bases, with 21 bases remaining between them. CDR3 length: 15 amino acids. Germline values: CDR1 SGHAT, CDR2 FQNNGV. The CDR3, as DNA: TGTGCCAGCAGCCCTCGATTTGCCGGTACAGTCGGCTACACCTTC. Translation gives CASSPRFAGTVGYTF.

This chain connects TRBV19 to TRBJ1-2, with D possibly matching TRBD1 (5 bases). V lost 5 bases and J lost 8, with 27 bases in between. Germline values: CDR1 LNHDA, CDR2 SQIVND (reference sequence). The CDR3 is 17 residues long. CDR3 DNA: TGTGCCAGTAGTCCCTTCTATGGGCAGGGAGACTTGCGCGGCTACACCTTC. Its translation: CASSPFYGQGDLRGYTF.

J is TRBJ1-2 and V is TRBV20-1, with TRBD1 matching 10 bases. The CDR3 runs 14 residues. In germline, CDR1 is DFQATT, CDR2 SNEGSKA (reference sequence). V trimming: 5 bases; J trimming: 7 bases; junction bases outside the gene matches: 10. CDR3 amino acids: CSAYSGTGAFGYTF. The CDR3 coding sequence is TGCAGTGCTTACTCCGGGACAGGGGCGTTTGGCTACACCTTC.

CDR3 nucleotide sequence: TGCAGTGCTGGACTAGCGGGGAAATCTAGCACAGATACGCAGTATTTT. This translates into CSAGLAGKSSTDTQYF. V is TRBV20-1 and J is TRBJ2-3, with 12 positions matching TRBD2. Germline CDR1 DFQATT, CDR2 SNEGSKA (reference sequence). CDR3 length: 16 amino acids. With V trimmed by 5 bases and J by 0 bases, 6 bases remained unmatched.

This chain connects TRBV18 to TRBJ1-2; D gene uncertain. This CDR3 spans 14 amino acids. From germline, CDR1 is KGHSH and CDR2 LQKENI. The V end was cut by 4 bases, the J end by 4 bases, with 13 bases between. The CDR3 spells CASSQSSGIYGYTF. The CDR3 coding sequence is TGTGCCAGCTCACAGTCCTCGGGCATCTATGGCTACACCTTC.

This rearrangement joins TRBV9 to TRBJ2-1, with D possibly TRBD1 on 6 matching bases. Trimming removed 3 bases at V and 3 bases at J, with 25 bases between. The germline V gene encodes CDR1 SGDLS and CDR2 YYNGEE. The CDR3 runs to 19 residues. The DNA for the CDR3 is TGTGCCAGCAGCGGTGGTGAGCGGAGCCAGGGGAGATTCTACAATGAGCAGTTCTTC. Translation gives CASSGGERSQGRFYNEQFF. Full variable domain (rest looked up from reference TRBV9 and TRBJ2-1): DSGVTQTPKHLITATGQRVTLRCSPRSGDLSVYWYQQSLDQGLQFLIQYYNGEERAKGNILERFSAQQFPDLHSELNLSSLELGDSALYFCASSGGERSQGRFYNEQFFGPGTRLTVL.

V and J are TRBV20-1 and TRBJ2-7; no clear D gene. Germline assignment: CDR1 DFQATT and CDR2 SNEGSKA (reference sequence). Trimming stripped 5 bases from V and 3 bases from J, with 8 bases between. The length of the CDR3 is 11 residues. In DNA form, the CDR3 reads TGCAGTGCTCCCCTGATCTACGAGCAGTACTTC. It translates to CSAPLIYEQYF.

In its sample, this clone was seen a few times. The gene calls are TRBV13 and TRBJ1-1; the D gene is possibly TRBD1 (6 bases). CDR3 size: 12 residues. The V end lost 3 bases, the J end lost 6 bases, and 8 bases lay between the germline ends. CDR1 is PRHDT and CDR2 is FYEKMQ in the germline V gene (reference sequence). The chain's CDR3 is CASSFQGPEAFF. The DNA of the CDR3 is TGTGCCAGCAGCTTTCAGGGGCCTGAAGCTTTCTTT.

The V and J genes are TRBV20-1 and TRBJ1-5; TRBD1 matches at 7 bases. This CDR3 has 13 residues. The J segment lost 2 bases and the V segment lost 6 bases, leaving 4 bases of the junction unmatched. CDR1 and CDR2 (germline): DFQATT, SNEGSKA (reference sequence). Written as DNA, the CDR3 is TGCAGTGCCGACAGGGCAGGCAATCAGCCCCAGCATTTT. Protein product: CSADRAGNQPQHF.

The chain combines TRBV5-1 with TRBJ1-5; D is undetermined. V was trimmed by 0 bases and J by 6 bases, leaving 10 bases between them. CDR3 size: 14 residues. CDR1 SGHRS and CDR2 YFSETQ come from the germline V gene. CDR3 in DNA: TGCGCCAGCAGCTTGGAAGGCTCTGGTCAGCCCCAGCATTTT. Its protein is CASSLEGSGQPQHF.

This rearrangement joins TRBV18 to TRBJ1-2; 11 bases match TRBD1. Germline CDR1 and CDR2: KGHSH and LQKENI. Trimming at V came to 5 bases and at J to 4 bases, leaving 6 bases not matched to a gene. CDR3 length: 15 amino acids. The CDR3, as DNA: TGTGCCAGCTCAGCGGGACAGGGGGTGAGCTATGGCTACACCTTC. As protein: CASSAGQGVSYGYTF.

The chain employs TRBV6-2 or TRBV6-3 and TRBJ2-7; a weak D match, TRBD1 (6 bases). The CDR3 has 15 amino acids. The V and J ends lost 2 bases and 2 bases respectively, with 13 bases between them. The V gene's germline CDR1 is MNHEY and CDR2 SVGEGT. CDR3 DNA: TGTGCCAGCAGTTACGGACAGACTATAGCCTACGAGCAGTACTTC. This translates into CASSYGQTIAYEQYF.

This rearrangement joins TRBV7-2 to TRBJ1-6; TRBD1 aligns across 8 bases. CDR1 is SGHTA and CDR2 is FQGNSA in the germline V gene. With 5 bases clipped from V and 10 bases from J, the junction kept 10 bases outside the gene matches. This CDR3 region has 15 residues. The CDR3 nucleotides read TGTGCCAGCAGCCCGGTAACAGGGGGATCGTCACCCCTCCACTTT. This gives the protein CASSPVTGGSSPLHF.